This T cell receptor (beta chain) was identified during a study of graft-versus-host responses after intestinal transplantation. Some clones are missing from TCRdb's copy, which holds only in-frame ones; the method was immunoSEQ multiplex PCR. The sample has 65,000 to 90,000 clones, 85% to 95% seen once; the top ten hold around 0.38%. The CDR3 has 17 residues. V shed 3 bases and J 0 bases; nucleotides not matched to a gene: 7. The V gene's germline CDR1 is MGHRA and CDR2 YSYEKL. In regard to this clone: What it binds is unknown.

This receptor was taken from a human donor who was the organ donor for an intestinal transplant. This material consisted of unstimulated CD8+ T cells sorted from spleen or lymph node cells, taken before transplant. This chain uses TRBV4-1 with TRBJ2-5, with 10 positions matching TRBD2. The CDR3 bases are TGCGCCAGCAGCCACCCACTAGCGGGGAGGAACCAAGAGACCCAGTACTTC. It yields the protein CASSHPLAGRNQETQYF.